Below are 7 T cell receptor beta chains sequenced from a single sample in a study of blood T cell repertoires in COVID-19. Some clones are missing from TCRdb's copy, which holds only in-frame ones; the method was immunoSEQ multiplex PCR. The sample has 150,000 to 180,000 clones, approximately 82% seen once. The sequencing sample was made of peripheral blood. The receptors originated from a woman between 45 and 65 years old with acute or convalescent COVID-19.

J is TRBJ1-6 and V is TRBV6-5; a possible D gene is TRBD1 (5 bases). V was trimmed by 0 bases and J by 11 bases, leaving 17 bases between them. Germline values: CDR1 MNHEY, CDR2 SVGAGI. The length of the CDR3 is 16 residues. CDR3 in DNA: TGTGCCAGCAGTTACTCCTCCTGGCGGGGGACTACACCCCTCCACTTT. Its translation is CASSYSSWRGTTPLHF.

This clone was seen only a few times. The chain employs TRBV5-1 and TRBJ2-1, with 13 nucleotides matching TRBD2. The CDR3 length is 16 residues. Trimming cost V 4 bases and J 8 bases; bases outside gene matches: 9. The germline CDR1 and CDR2 sequences are SGHRS and YFSETQ. The CDR3 here is CASSPAGTSGNYEQFF. The DNA for the CDR3 is TGCGCCAGCAGCCCTGCCGGGACTAGCGGGAACTATGAGCAGTTCTTC.

This sequence joins TRBV6-5 and TRBJ2-3, with TRBD1 identical over 7 bases. Germline CDR1 and CDR2: MNHEY and SVGAGI. With V trimmed by 4 bases and J by 2 bases, 3 bases remained unmatched. The CDR3 spans 14 residues. CDR3 region: CASSSDRATDTQYF. CDR3 in DNA: TGTGCCAGCAGTTCTGACAGGGCCACAGATACGCAGTATTTT.

This sequence joins TRBV2 and TRBJ1-3; weak D call: TRBD1 (6 bases). Trimming removed 6 bases from V and 2 bases from J, with 14 bases in between. This CDR3 has 15 amino acids. In germline, CDR1 is SNHLY, CDR2 FYNNEI. CDR3 residues: CASRPPQGTGNTIYF. For the CDR3, the DNA is TGTGCCAGCAGACCTCCACAGGGAACTGGAAACACCATATATTTT.

The table lists this clone with a count of one. This chain uses TRBV5-1 with TRBJ2-3, with 11 bases aligning to TRBD1. Germline assignment: CDR1 SGHRS and CDR2 YFSETQ. This CDR3 contains 14 residues. V shed 4 bases and J 4 bases; nucleotides not matched to a gene: 2. The CDR3 protein is CASSGGQGADTQYF. CDR3 nucleotides: TGCGCCAGCAGCGGGGGACAGGGGGCAGATACGCAGTATTTT. The full variable domain, completed using reference TRBV5-1 and TRBJ2-3, is KAGVTQTPRYLIKTRGQQVTLSCSPISGHRSVSWYQQTPGQGLQFLFEYFSETQRNKGNFPGRFSGRQFSNSRSEMNVSTLELGDSALYLCASSGGQGADTQYFGPGTRLTVL.

The chain couples TRBV6-2 or TRBV6-3 to TRBJ1-6; D is possibly TRBD1 (6 bases). Germline V CDR1 and CDR2: MNHEY, SVGEGT. Trimming took off 1 base at V and 8 bases at J, with 15 bases between the two ends. The CDR3 loop spans 16 amino acids. DNA of the CDR3: TGTGCCAGCAGTTACTATTGGACAGTCCGAGATTCACCCCTCCACTTT. Protein: CASSYYWTVRDSPLHF.

As to this clone: The same CDR3 can be traced to other DNA sequences in this sample. V and J are TRBV7-2 and TRBJ2-1, with a tentative D call TRBD2 (6 bases). In germline, CDR1 is SGHTA, CDR2 FQGNSA. The CDR3 loop spans 14 amino acids. Trimming cost V 1 base and J 7 bases, with 11 bases left between them. The CDR3 nucleotides read TGTGCCAGCAGCTTAGTCGGGGGTGCAAATGAGCAGTTCTTC. Encoded protein: CASSLVGGANEQFF.